This TCR beta chain came from a study of spatial heterogeneity in lung cancer. Study information: Consistent detection of more beta-chain than alpha-chain sequences was observed. The library had UMIs, and each TCR and UMI pair averaged more than ten raw reads. Study-level points and caveats: In blood, ubiquitous expanded tumor TCRs appeared more at resection than follow-up.

Time point noted: sample taken at primary tumor resection. Sequencing of whole RNA from tumor, nontumor lung or frozen PBMC involved no sorting. Untreated early-stage non-small cell lung cancer patients, 70 to 85 in total, were the donors. This clonotype was picked up many times. Its cognate antigen is unknown. TCRdb recomputed calls from the 5' RACE reads with MiXCR, one row per CDR3 protein. The sample lists some 38,000 distinct CDR3 sequences, around 7.2% occurring once. The CDR3 contains 15 residues. Trimming shortened V by 6 bases and J by 6 bases, and 18 bases separated the two germline ends. The rearrangement joins TRBV12-3 or TRBV12-4 to TRBJ2-1; a possible D gene is TRBD1 (5 bases). The sequences come from PBMCs, collected at surgery. The clonotype comes from a male donor with early-stage non-small cell lung cancer. The chain's CDR3 is CASRLQSNQGNEQFF. In nucleotides, the CDR3 is TGTGCCAGCAGGCTACAGTCAAATCAGGGCAATGAGCAGTTCTTC.